This T cell receptor beta chain was identified in a study of shared clonotypes between healthy human individuals. Assay used: immunoSEQ multiplex PCR; TCRdb lists only in-frame clones, some missing. Among hundreds of thousands of clones listed, roughly 95% were seen once. Positive CCR7 selection of CD45RO-negative cells yielded the naive CD8 cells, and terminally differentiated effector memory CD45RA+ cells were excluded. Germline V gene data show CDR1 as MDHEN and CDR2 as SYDVKM. With 4 bases clipped from V and 11 bases from J, the junction kept 6 bases outside the gene matches. The CDR3 loop spans 12 amino acids.

Sequencing was carried out using naive CD8+ T cells sorted from blood. This receptor was taken from a woman aged 30 to 39 in good health. This chain uses TRBV28 with TRBJ1-1, with 8 positions matching TRBD1. As DNA, the CDR3 is TGTGCCAGCAGTTCAGGGGGCGACAACGCTTTCTTT. This codes for CASSSGGDNAFF.